The present TCR beta chain was sequenced within a study of T cell responses to AZD1222 COVID-19 vaccine. This table comes from immunoSEQ multiplex PCR, and its TCRdb copy is limited to in-frame clones, with some not included. This table holds roughly 130,000 clones, about 90% found once. The ends were cut back, 0 bases at V and 0 bases at J, with 7 bases in the middle. Germline V gene sequence: CDR1 SGHRS, CDR2 YFSETQ. The CDR3 spans 16 residues. The source is an adult in good health. This chain uses TRBV5-1 with TRBJ2-6; D remains ambiguous. The sample in question was peripheral blood, obtained on day 0 of AZD1222 vaccination. The CDR3 DNA sequence: TGCGCCAGCAGCTTGGATCCCAACTCTGGGGCCAACGTCCTGACTTTC. Translated: CASSLDPNSGANVLTF.